The 30 T cell receptor beta chains in this list originate from one sample, sequenced in a study of blood T cell repertoires in COVID-19. TCRdb keeps only in-frame clones here, not all; method: immunoSEQ multiplex PCR. The table lists 200,000 to 300,000 clones, 70% to 85% of them singletons. Specimen: peripheral blood. The receptors shown here come from an elderly woman with acute or convalescent COVID-19.

This chain connects TRBV28 to TRBJ2-7; D is unresolved. This CDR3 is 12 amino acids long. V was shortened by 5 bases and J by 8 bases, with 13 bases between the two germline ends. Germline values: CDR1 MDHEN, CDR2 SYDVKM. The CDR3 sequence is CASSQVGLQQYF. CDR3 coding DNA: TGTGCCAGCAGTCAGGTTGGCCTGCAGCAGTACTTC.

This chain links TRBV7-2 with TRBJ2-2, with 7 positions matching TRBD1. The germline V gene has CDR1 SGHTA and CDR2 FQGNSA. V was pared by 5 bases and J by 6 bases, with 9 bases of the junction left unmatched. The length of the CDR3 is 15 residues. In DNA, the CDR3 is TGTGCCAGCAGCAAGAGGACAGGAAAGGCCGGGGAGCTGTTTTTT. It codes for CASSKRTGKAGELFF.

This chain uses TRBV27 with TRBJ1-2; possible D gene TRBD1, 5 bases. Trimming took 3 bases from V and 6 from J, leaving 14 bases between them. The CDR3 runs 14 residues. Per the germline V gene, CDR1 is MNHEY and CDR2 is SMNVEV (reference sequence). CDR3 in DNA: TGTGCCAGCAGTTTTATCGACAGACCTCATGGCTACACCTTC. Its translation: CASSFIDRPHGYTF.

In this sample, this clone turned up once. The chain couples TRBV18 to TRBJ1-1, with D perhaps TRBD1 (6 bases). V lost 1 base and J lost 5, with 11 bases in between. The length of the CDR3 is 14 residues. Germline V gives CDR1 KGHSH, CDR2 LQKENI. CDR3 sequence reads: CASSPLGGETEAFF. CDR3 nucleotide sequence: TGTGCCAGCTCACCACTAGGGGGAGAGACTGAAGCTTTCTTT.

The V call is TRBV19, the J call TRBJ2-2, with D perhaps matching TRBD1 (5 bases). V lost 7 bases, J lost 6 bases, and 9 bases lay in between. CDR3 length: 12 residues. The germline gives CDR1 LNHDA, CDR2 SQIVND (reference sequence). The CDR3 DNA is TGTGCCAGTACGGCCAGGGCCGGGGAGCTGTTTTTT. It is translated as CASTARAGELFF.

The chain has TRBV5-1 and TRBJ2-1; TRBD2 might be the D (5 bases). The germline gives CDR1 SGHRS, CDR2 YFSETQ. The CDR3 totals 16 residues. V was pared by 0 bases and J by 2 bases, with 12 bases between. CDR3 sequence reads: CASSLEERRPYNEQFF. The DNA of the CDR3 is TGCGCCAGCAGCTTGGAAGAGAGGAGGCCCTACAATGAGCAGTTCTTC.

This clone was seen a single time. The V call is TRBV7-2, the J call TRBJ2-1; 7 positions agree with TRBD2. The CDR3 sequence is 13 residues long. Germline trimming cut 8 bases from V and 4 bases from J; bases unmatched to any gene: 5. Per germline, CDR1 SGHTA and CDR2 FQGNSA. CDR3 residues: CASAAGRYNEQFF. The DNA of the CDR3 is TGTGCCAGCGCCGCCGGGAGGTACAATGAGCAGTTCTTC.

The CDR3 spells CASSPLLQGNTEAFF. CDR3 nucleotide sequence: TGTGCCAGCTCACCACTACTACAGGGGAACACTGAAGCTTTCTTT. This chain uses TRBV18 with TRBJ1-1, with TRBD1 as a possible D gene (6 bases). The germline V and J ends were trimmed by 1 base and 1 base, with 10 bases remaining between them. The CDR3 contains 15 residues. Germline lookup yields CDR1 KGHSH and CDR2 LQKENI.

The rearrangement uses TRBV19 and TRBJ2-5, with 9 bases matching TRBD1. Per germline, CDR1 LNHDA and CDR2 SQIVND (reference sequence). The CDR3 is made up of 12 amino acids. Losses at the gene ends were 10 bases for V and 5 bases for J; bases not matched to a gene: 5. For the CDR3, the DNA is TGTGCCACCGGGACAGGGATGGAGACCCAGTACTTC. Translating gives CATGTGMETQYF.

J is TRBJ2-3 and V is TRBV10-3; 8 bases line up with TRBD2. Germline lookup yields CDR1 ENHRY and CDR2 SYGVKD. This CDR3 region has 13 residues. V lost 8 bases and J lost 5; bases outside the gene matches: 6. CDR3 in amino acids: CAIASGGGDTQYF. CDR3 nucleotide sequence: TGTGCCATCGCGAGCGGGGGTGGAGATACGCAGTATTTT.

The V gene is TRBV6-5, the J gene TRBJ2-7; 10 bases are a match to TRBD1. Germline V gene data show CDR1 as MNHEY and CDR2 as SVGAGI. With V trimmed by 2 bases and J by 4 bases, 5 bases remained unmatched. This CDR3 is 15 amino acids long. The CDR3 loop reads CASSYASGQGYEQYF. CDR3 sequence (DNA): TGTGCCAGCAGTTACGCATCGGGACAGGGGTACGAGCAGTACTTC.

The chain is built from TRBV28 and TRBJ1-3; TRBD1 aligns across 7 bases. With 6 bases clipped from V and 4 bases from J, the junction kept 9 bases outside the gene matches. The CDR3 is made up of 15 amino acids. CDR1 MDHEN and CDR2 SYDVKM come from the germline V gene. This chain's CDR3 is CASRPRPGGGNTIYF. The CDR3 DNA reads as TGTGCCAGCAGACCCCGGCCAGGGGGGGGAAACACCATATATTTT. Variable domain in full (rest from reference TRBV28 and TRBJ1-3): DVKVTQSSRYLVKRTGEKVFLECVQDMDHENMFWYRQDPGLGLRLIYFSYDVKMKEKGDIPEGYSVSREKKERFSLILESASTNQTSMYLCASRPRPGGGNTIYFGEGSWLTVV.

The chain has TRBV5-6 and TRBJ2-5, with 7 bases matching TRBD1. The CDR3 runs to 14 residues. The V gene end was trimmed by 0 bases and the J gene end by 5 bases; junction bases not matched to a gene: 4. Germline V CDR1 and CDR2: SGHDT, YYEEEE. CDR3 sequence reads: CASSLVGGGETQYF. The CDR3 nucleotides read TGTGCCAGCAGCTTGGTAGGGGGCGGGGAGACCCAGTACTTC.

This clone has a handful of counts. The rearrangement joins TRBV10-3 to TRBJ2-7; D is undetermined. Germline-derived CDR1 and CDR2 are ENHRY and SYGVKD. The CDR3 contains 13 residues. V dropped 0 bases and J dropped 4 bases, with 7 bases sitting between them. DNA for the CDR3: TGTGCCATCAGTGAGTCCCCCTCTTACGAGCAGTACTTC. This sequence encodes CAISESPSYEQYF.

In nucleotides, the CDR3 is TGTGCCAGCAGCCAAGATAGGGGGGCAACTAGCGGTAGCACAGATACGCAGTATTTT. This translates into CASSQDRGATSGSTDTQYF. The V and J genes are TRBV3-1 (or the pseudogene TRBV3-2) and TRBJ2-3; 8 positions match TRBD2. CDR3 size: 19 residues. V was clipped by 0 bases and J by 0 bases; unmatched bases: 11. The germline CDR1 and CDR2 sequences are LGHDT and YNNKEL (reference sequence).

The chain links TRBV18 to TRBJ1-3; no clear D gene. Trimming pared 3 bases from V and 0 bases from J, leaving 9 bases between. Germline V CDR1 and CDR2: KGHSH, LQKENI. The CDR3 length is 15 residues. CDR3 coding DNA: TGTGCCAGCTCACCCCGGGAAAGCTCTGGAAACACCATATATTTT. Protein: CASSPRESSGNTIYF.

The chain joins TRBV3-1 (or the pseudogene TRBV3-2) to TRBJ1-2; D is ambiguous. V lost 0 bases to trimming and J lost 7 bases, with 12 bases between them. Per the germline V gene, CDR1 is LGHDT and CDR2 is YNNKEL (reference sequence). The CDR3 covers 14 residues. In DNA form, the CDR3 reads TGTGCCAGCAGCCAAGATCCATCGGCGGGTGGCTACACCTTC. The encoded protein is CASSQDPSAGGYTF.

The chain couples TRBV5-1 to TRBJ1-6; D gene uncertain. The germline V and J ends were trimmed by 0 bases and 7 bases, with 11 bases remaining between them. Germline CDR1 is SGHRS and CDR2 is YFSETQ. The CDR3 consists of 15 residues. CDR3 nucleotide sequence: TGCGCCAGCAGCTTGGAGGTTGGGAGAAATTCACCCCTCCACTTT. Residues: CASSLEVGRNSPLHF.

The J gene is TRBJ2-5, the V gene TRBV29-1; unclear D gene. Trimming removed 2 bases from V and 1 base from J, with 11 bases in between. The CDR3 sequence is 14 residues long. Germline CDR1 is SQVTM and CDR2 is ANQGSEA. The CDR3 region is CSVEMFAGQETQYF. Written as DNA, the CDR3 is TGCAGCGTTGAAATGTTTGCAGGCCAAGAGACCCAGTACTTC.

The chain uses TRBV19 and TRBJ2-2, with D perhaps matching TRBD1 (5 bases). The germline V gene encodes CDR1 LNHDA and CDR2 SQIVND (reference sequence). V lost 0 bases, J lost 5 bases, and 10 bases lay in between. The CDR3 consists of 15 residues. The CDR3 loop reads CASSIDQGRTGELFF. DNA of the CDR3: TGTGCCAGTAGTATAGATCAGGGTAGGACCGGGGAGCTGTTTTTT. The whole variable domain, filled in from reference TRBV19 and TRBJ2-2, reads DGGITQSPKYLFRKEGQNVTLSCEQNLNHDAMYWYRQDPGQGLRLIYYSQIVNDFQKGDIAEGYSVSREKKESFPLTVTSAQKNPTAFYLCASSIDQGRTGELFFGEGSRLTVL.

The rearrangement links TRBV11-2 to TRBJ2-1; TRBD2 matches 8 bases. With V trimmed by 5 bases and J by 1 base, 1 base remained unmatched. The CDR3 is 14 residues long. In germline, CDR1 is SGHAT, CDR2 FQNNGV. CDR3: CASSPGGSYNEQFF. Written as DNA, the CDR3 is TGTGCCAGCAGCCCGGGGGGGTCCTACAATGAGCAGTTCTTC. The entire variable domain, with the rest obtained from reference TRBV11-2 and TRBJ2-1, is as follows: EAGVAQSPRYKIIEKRQSVAFWCNPISGHATLYWYQQILGQGPKLLIQFQNNGVVDDSQLPKDRFSAERLKGVDSTLKIQPAKLEDSAVYLCASSPGGSYNEQFFGPGTRLTVL.

The chain is built from TRBV6-5 and TRBJ2-1; 10 bases fit TRBD1. J was trimmed by 7 bases and V by 6 bases; bases with no gene match: 9. CDR1 is MNHEY, CDR2 SVGAGI, per germline. The CDR3 spans 15 residues. The CDR3 spells CASSTRDRGRNEQFF. Here the CDR3 DNA reads TGTGCCAGCAGCACCCGGGACAGGGGACGGAATGAGCAGTTCTTC.

The rearrangement joins TRBV5-1 to TRBJ2-5, with TRBD1 identical over 7 bases. V lost 5 bases to trimming and J lost 5 bases; unmatched junction nucleotides: 12. This CDR3 is 15 amino acids long. The germline V gene encodes CDR1 SGHRS and CDR2 YFSETQ. Written as DNA, the CDR3 is TGCGCCAGCAGACGAACAGGGGCCGGCCAGGAGACCCAGTACTTC. Its protein is CASRRTGAGQETQYF.

The genes are TRBV6-2 or TRBV6-3 and TRBJ1-3; no clear D gene. Deletions cut 5 bases from V and 1 base from J, with 15 bases between. This CDR3 has 16 residues. CDR1 is MNHEY and CDR2 is SVGEGT in the germline V gene. CDR3 in amino acids: CASSDFRGLSGNTIYF. CDR3 nucleotide sequence: TGTGCCAGCAGTGACTTCCGTGGCCTGTCTGGAAACACCATATATTTT.

This sequence joins TRBV4-1 and TRBJ1-5, with a tentative D call TRBD1 (5 bases). The CDR3 length is 16 residues. Trimming took 0 bases from V and 9 from J, leaving 18 bases between them. Germline V CDR1 and CDR2: MGHRA, YSYEKL. Here the CDR3 reads CASSQEGTPLGRPQHF. CDR3 coding DNA: TGCGCCAGCAGCCAAGAAGGGACTCCTCTGGGCAGGCCCCAGCATTTT.

In this sample, this clone turned up a few times. CDR3 region: CASSGQGDSPLHF. The DNA for the CDR3 is TGTGCCAGCAGCGGACAGGGGGATTCACCCCTCCACTTT. The chain uses TRBV2 and TRBJ1-6; 10 bases match TRBD1. J lost 8 bases, V lost 6 bases, and 1 base had no gene match. Germline V CDR1 and CDR2: SNHLY, FYNNEI. The CDR3 is made up of 13 amino acids.

J is TRBJ1-5 and V is TRBV28; D is possibly TRBD1 (6 bases). Trimming left V 3 bases short and J 4 bases short, with 22 bases between. Germline V lookup: CDR1 MDHEN, CDR2 SYDVKM. The CDR3 length is 18 residues. This CDR3 is CASSFSQFGQPLNQPQHF. In DNA form, the CDR3 reads TGTGCCAGCAGTTTTTCTCAGTTCGGACAGCCTCTTAATCAGCCCCAGCATTTT.

This clone has just a few counts. The chain joins TRBV2 to TRBJ2-5; possibly TRBD1 for D (8 bases). The CDR3 sequence is 13 residues long. Germline V CDR1 and CDR2: SNHLY, FYNNEI. CDR3 bases: TGTGCGTCCCACAGGGGGGGCAAAGAGACCCAGTACTTC. It yields the protein CASHRGGKETQYF.

The chain is built from TRBV6-6 and TRBJ1-3; D gene unclear. Trimming shortened V by 4 bases and J by 0 bases, and 10 bases separated the two germline ends. The germline gives CDR1 MNHNY, CDR2 SVGAGI (reference sequence). The CDR3 covers 15 residues. Here the CDR3 DNA reads TGTGCCAGCAGTTCCCACATGGCCTCTGGAAACACCATATATTTT. Translation gives CASSSHMASGNTIYF.

The V call is TRBV5-1, the J call TRBJ1-6; D may be TRBD1 (5 bases). Trimming pared 0 bases from V and 8 bases from J, leaving 6 bases between. Germline CDR1 and CDR2: SGHRS and YFSETQ. The CDR3 spans 13 residues. The CDR3 reads CASSLEGDSPLHF. In DNA, the CDR3 is TGCGCCAGCAGCTTGGAAGGGGATTCACCCCTCCACTTT.